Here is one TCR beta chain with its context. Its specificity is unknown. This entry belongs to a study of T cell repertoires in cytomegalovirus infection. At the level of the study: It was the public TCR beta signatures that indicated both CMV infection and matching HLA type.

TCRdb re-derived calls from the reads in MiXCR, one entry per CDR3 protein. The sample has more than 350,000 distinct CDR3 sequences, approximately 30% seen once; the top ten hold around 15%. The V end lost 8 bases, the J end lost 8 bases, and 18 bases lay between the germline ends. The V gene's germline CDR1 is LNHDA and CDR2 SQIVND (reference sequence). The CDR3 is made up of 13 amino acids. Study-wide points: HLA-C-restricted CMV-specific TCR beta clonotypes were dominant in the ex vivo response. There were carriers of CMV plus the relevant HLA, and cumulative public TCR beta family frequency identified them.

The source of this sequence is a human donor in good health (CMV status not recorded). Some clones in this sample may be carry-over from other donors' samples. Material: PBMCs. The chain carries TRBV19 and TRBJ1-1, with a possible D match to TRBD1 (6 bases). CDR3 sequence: CASSRWGAEEAFF. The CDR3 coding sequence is TGTGCCAGTTCCCGATGGGGGGCCGAGGAAGCTTTCTTT.